The 17 T cell receptor beta chains listed next were all sequenced from one sample in a study of blood T cell repertoires in COVID-19 (dated by TCRdb to about 2020). The library was obtained by the immunoSEQ multiplex PCR assay. Held by TCRdb, this immuneACCESS table contains in-frame sequences only and omits some clones. Under half of the omission traces to an unresolved V gene where checked; the cause of the rest is unknown. This sample is represented by about 80,000 clones; around 80% of them were singletons. About a third of the sample is in the top ten clones. Sequencing was carried out using peripheral blood. The receptors shown here come from a man aged 55 to 70 with COVID-19, enrolled during active disease.

This chain links TRBV7-9 with TRBJ1-2, with D unclear. CDR3 length: 14 residues. V was shortened by 5 bases and J by 8 bases, with 18 bases between the two germline ends. Germline CDR1 is SEHNR and CDR2 is FQNEAQ (reference sequence). CDR3 region: CASSPSVDFWGYTF. The CDR3 DNA sequence: TGTGCCAGCAGCCCTAGTGTTGATTTCTGGGGCTACACCTTC.

The genes are TRBV7-8 and TRBJ1-5; D uncertain. Germline V gene sequence: CDR1 SGHVS, CDR2 FQNEAQ. The CDR3 consists of 18 residues. V lost 1 base to trimming and J lost 3 bases, with 19 bases between them. CDR3: CASSLVRAAGLLNQPQHF. For the CDR3, the DNA is TGTGCCAGCAGCTTAGTACGAGCGGCAGGACTACTCAATCAGCCCCAGCATTTT.

This clone appeared many times. The rearrangement uses TRBV20-1 and TRBJ2-1; D not certain. The CDR3 loop spans 11 amino acids. Germline CDR1 is DFQATT and CDR2 is SNEGSKA (reference sequence). V lost 3 bases, J lost 6 bases, and 6 bases lay in between. DNA of the CDR3: TGCAGTGCTAGTCAGATCAATGAGCAGTTCTTC. This encodes CSASQINEQFF.

The chain combines TRBV5-4 with TRBJ1-6, with 10 bases matching TRBD1. V lost 3 bases, J lost 10 bases, and 7 bases stayed unmatched. The CDR3 covers 15 residues. Germline V gene sequence: CDR1 SGHNT, CDR2 YYREEE (reference sequence). This CDR3 reads CASSSGQGRGSPLHF. The CDR3 nucleotides are TGTGCCAGCAGCTCGGGACAGGGGAGGGGATCACCCCTCCACTTT.

The chain is built from TRBV10-3 and TRBJ1-4; TRBD1 matches 8 bases. Unmatched junction bases numbered 4, after V lost 2 bases and J lost 5 bases. CDR1 is ENHRY and CDR2 is SYGVKD in the germline V gene. The CDR3 totals 15 residues. Here the CDR3 DNA reads TGTGCCATCAGTGAGGGGACAGGTCAAAATGAAAAACTGTTTTTT. This translates into CAISEGTGQNEKLFF.

The chain joins TRBV7-2 to TRBJ2-3; unclear D gene. Trimming took off 5 bases at V and 4 bases at J, with 4 bases between the two ends. The CDR3 sequence is 11 residues long. Germline V gene data show CDR1 as SGHTA and CDR2 as FQGNSA. The CDR3 loop reads CASSQSDTQYF. In DNA form, the CDR3 reads TGTGCCAGCAGCCAGTCAGATACGCAGTATTTT.

This sequence joins TRBV12-3 or TRBV12-4 and TRBJ2-1, with a weak D call TRBD2 (6 bases). V gave up 3 bases and J gave up 8 bases, with 11 bases separating them. This CDR3 contains 13 residues. The CDR3 region is CASSLERRDEQFF. In DNA form, the CDR3 reads TGTGCCAGCAGTTTGGAAAGGAGGGATGAGCAGTTCTTC.

A word on this clone: With a much larger clone just one base away, this may be a read error. Other nucleotide sequences in the sample specify the same CDR3. This chain connects TRBV4-1 to TRBJ2-5; 9 bases are shared with TRBD2. CDR1 and CDR2 (germline): MGHRA, YSYEKL. The length of the CDR3 is 16 residues. In DNA, the CDR3 is TGCGCCAGTAGCCAAGTTAGCGGGGGAGACCAAGAGACCCAGTACTTC. Translation gives CASSQVSGGDQETQYF.

V and J are TRBV6-5 and TRBJ1-4; possibly TRBD1 for D (5 bases). Germline loops: CDR1 MNHEY, CDR2 SVGAGI. V lost 1 base and J lost 10, with 19 bases in between. This CDR3 has 16 amino acids. The CDR3 region is CASSYFWDVAGGKLFF. The CDR3 bases are TGTGCCAGCAGTTACTTCTGGGACGTGGCGGGAGGAAAACTGTTTTTT.

The rearrangement joins TRBV5-1 to TRBJ2-7; 12 bases fit TRBD2. J was trimmed by 2 bases and V by 2 bases; bases with no gene match: 2. CDR3 length equals 15 residues. Germline loops: CDR1 SGHRS, CDR2 YFSETQ. The CDR3 bases are TGCGCCAGCAGCTTCGGACTAGCGGGACCCTACGAGCAGTACTTC. It yields the protein CASSFGLAGPYEQYF.

The CDR3 DNA sequence: TGTGCCACCAGTGACCCACAGGGGGCTAGCACAGATACGCAGTATTTT. Protein sequence: CATSDPQGASTDTQYF. The rearrangement joins TRBV24-1 to TRBJ2-3, with 9 bases lining up with TRBD1. This CDR3 comprises 16 residues. The ends lost 4 bases at V and 0 bases at J; junction bases unmatched: 4. The germline gives CDR1 KGHDR, CDR2 SFDVKD.

In regard to this clone: At one end the junction does not follow the germline gene, possibly because of a read error. V usage is TRBV7-7 and J usage is TRBJ2-7, with a tentative D call TRBD1 (6 bases). Germline CDR1 is SSHAT and CDR2 is FNYEAQ (reference sequence). This CDR3 spans 13 amino acids. This chain's CDR3 is CASSYNPGDEQYF. CDR3 DNA sequence: TGTGCTAGCAGTTATAATCCAGGGGACGAGCAGTACTTC.

The V gene is TRBV6-2 or TRBV6-3, the J gene TRBJ1-1; D is possibly TRBD1 (6 bases). In germline, CDR1 is MNHEY, CDR2 SVGEGT. The V end was cut by 0 bases, the J end by 10 bases, with 18 bases between. The CDR3 totals 15 residues. CDR3 nucleotide sequence: TGTGCCAGCAGTTACTCGAGATACGAACAGGGCCGAGCTTTCTTT. Translation gives CASSYSRYEQGRAFF.

The chain uses TRBV7-2 and TRBJ1-2, with TRBD1 matching 9 bases. The germline CDR1 and CDR2 sequences are SGHTA and FQGNSA. The CDR3 is made up of 16 amino acids. J lost 6 bases, V lost 3 bases, and 11 bases had no gene match. As DNA, the CDR3 is TGTGCCAGCAGCTTGGTTTCGGGACAGGGAGCGAATGGCTACACCTTC. It specifies CASSLVSGQGANGYTF.

There are a few counts of this clone. J is TRBJ2-1 and V is TRBV11-2; D possibly corresponds to TRBD1 (7 bases). This CDR3 contains 12 residues. Germline V gene data show CDR1 as SGHAT and CDR2 as FQNNGV. V was trimmed by 5 bases and J by 10 bases, leaving 12 bases between them. The CDR3 DNA reads TGTGCCAGCAGCAGGGACAGCGGGGAGCAGTTCTTC. It translates to CASSRDSGEQFF.

This clone was observed a handful of times. V is TRBV9 and J is TRBJ2-3; TRBD2 is a possible D gene (6 bases). The length of the CDR3 is 15 residues. Germline-derived CDR1 and CDR2 are SGDLS and YYNGEE. V lost 2 bases and J lost 0, with 10 bases in between. CDR3 sequence reads: CASSVLGGSTDTQYF. CDR3 in DNA: TGTGCCAGCAGCGTCCTTGGGGGGAGCACAGATACGCAGTATTTT.

This rearrangement joins TRBV7-2 to TRBJ1-2; a possible D gene is TRBD1 (5 bases). V was clipped by 0 bases and J by 0 bases, with 11 bases between them. The CDR3 contains 16 residues. The V gene's germline CDR1 is SGHTA and CDR2 FQGNSA. This CDR3 reads CASSLARQWTNYGYTF. CDR3 in DNA: TGTGCCAGCAGCTTAGCGAGACAGTGGACTAACTATGGCTACACCTTC.